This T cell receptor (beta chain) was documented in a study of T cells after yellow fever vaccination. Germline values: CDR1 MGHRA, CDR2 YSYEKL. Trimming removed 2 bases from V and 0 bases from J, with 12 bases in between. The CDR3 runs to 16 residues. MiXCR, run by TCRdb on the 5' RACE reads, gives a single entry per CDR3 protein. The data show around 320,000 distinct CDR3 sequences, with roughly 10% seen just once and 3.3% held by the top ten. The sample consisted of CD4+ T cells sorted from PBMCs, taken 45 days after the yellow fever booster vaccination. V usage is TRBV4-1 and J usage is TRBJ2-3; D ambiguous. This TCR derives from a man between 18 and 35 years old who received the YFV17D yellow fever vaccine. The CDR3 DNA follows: TGCGCCAGCAGCCAAAGTCGGGCCGCTAGCACAGATACGCAGTATTTT. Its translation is CASSQSRAASTDTQYF.